This TCR beta chain emerged from a study of regulatory T cells in long-lasting Graves disease (dated by TCRdb to about 2021). For the study in its entirety: Newly diagnosed Graves' disease patients had taken antithyroid drugs for less than 3 months. A total of about 33 samples underwent TCR sequencing, from about 13 patients with persistent Graves' disease and about 20 patients with newly diagnosed Graves' disease. The study took place in China and was registered as a clinical trial. Persistent Graves' disease patients were compared with newly diagnosed Graves' disease patients by peripheral blood TCR sequencing and RNA sequencing.

Library preparation used multiplex PCR. These reads were obtained on an Illumina HiSeq 4000. CDR3 regions were amplified by Arm-PCR with iRepertoire HTBI primers to construct TCR beta libraries. Before sequencing, the PCR products underwent gel purification. In the authors' own workflow: Gene usage analysis of CDR3 amino acid clonotypes relied on the roughly 64 TRBV and around 13 TRBJ segments identified across samples. COPE and FqMerger were used to merge the filtered high-quality paired reads into contigs. BLAST was used to align contigs to IMGT TRBV, TRBD and TRBJ reference genes, and CDR3 was defined according to IMGT. Any clonotype with a frequency above 0.1% was counted as a highly expanded clone. Shannon entropy was used to measure repertoire diversity, and the Gini coefficient was used to measure V-J evenness. Public clonotypes were defined as clonotypes shared by more than one individual. TCRdb trimmed the raw reads at Q25, called clones with MiXCR and kept productive beta chains. For every CDR3 protein sequence, its rows merge into one entry that carries the most common genes and DNA. These V and J calls are TCRdb output, not the study's own analysis. Within this sample are under 300,000 distinct CDR3 sequences, with around 21% of them counted one time only. Of the sample, approximately 15% is held by the ten largest clones.

The study at large found these results: Patients with persistent disease shared more public clonotypes (about 3,000) than newly diagnosed patients did (approximately 990). Lower TCR Shannon entropy and fewer highly expanded clones were observed in persistent Graves' disease patients than in newly diagnosed patients, which suggested clonal expansion. Sequencing and analysis were limited to the TCR beta chain. The small sample size was acknowledged by the authors as a limitation that may reduce accuracy. Peripheral blood alone was examined, since thyroid tissue, which constituted the primary lesion, could not be accessed.

This clonotype was picked up many times. Its antigen is still unknown. The sample holds no much larger clone one base away, and base qualities are not on file. This specimen's time point label, per the study, means: newly diagnosed GD, antithyroid drugs for less than 3 months. RNA was extracted from PBMCs in TRIzol for both TCR sequencing and RNA sequencing. The diagnosis of Graves' disease followed American Thyroid Association guidelines. Recruitment of patients was carried out at an endocrinology department in Xi'an, China. From each patient, approximately 9 milliliters of peripheral blood was collected into an EDTA anticoagulant tube. PBMCs were isolated by Ficoll Paque Plus density gradient separation without further T cell sorting. An Agilent 2100 Bioanalyzer and agarose gel were used to check RNA quality, and a NanoDrop 2000 was used to measure RNA concentration. The receptor was isolated from a female donor with Graves disease. The sample consisted of peripheral blood mononuclear cells (PBMCs), taken at new diagnosis, from a patient treated with antithyroid drugs.

The bases read TGTGCCAGCAGCAGAGCCGCAGGGGACACCGGGGAGCTGTTTTTT. Its coded protein is CASSRAAGDTGELFF. Recombination linked TRBV7-7 to TRBJ2-2; TRBD1 could be the D gene, as 6 bases match. The CDR3 sequence holds 15 residues, the cysteine and phenylalanine included. The retained sequence is limited to the CDR3, 45 bases, with the frame set at the first base. CDR1 and CDR2 are read off the germline V gene (reference sequence) as SSHAT and FNYEAQ. The V and J ends are trimmed by 5 bases and 3 bases, leaving 13 bases between them. This CDR3, with the reference TRBV7-7 and TRBJ2-2 proteins standing in past its ends, gives the full variable domain GAGVSQSPRYKVTKRGQDVTLRCDPISSHATLYWYQQALGQGPEFLTYFNYEAQPDKSGLPSDRFSAERPEGSISTLTIQRTEQRDSAMYRCASSRAAGDTGELFFGEGSRLTVL.